The T cell receptor beta chain under discussion was sequenced for a study of shared clonotypes between healthy human individuals. Findings and caveats of the study: Larger estimated richness was generally seen in naive subsets than in memory subsets. Sharing across a few donors was seen in about 5% of naive CD4 clonotypes.

In regard to this clone: Its specificity is unknown.

In the authors' workflow: ImmunoSEQ output held junction-only sequences without quality scores, so filtering differed. Here immunoSEQ multiplex PCR was the method, and the copy in TCRdb shows in-frame clones only, minus some. That table is the source of V, J and clone size, and D and trimming were worked out from the DNA. The table includes roughly 2,500,000 clones, roughly 93% detected once. Trimming took off 2 bases at V and 2 bases at J, with 4 bases between the two ends. In germline, CDR1 is SGHNT, CDR2 YENEEA. The CDR3 has 14 amino acids. A split of CD4+ cells into CD45RA+ naive and CD45RA-negative memory subsets was performed.

V is TRBV11-3 and J is TRBJ2-6; D unresolved. Sample: naive CD4+ T cells from PBMCs. Subset reported: CD45RA+ positively selected. The sequence came from a man younger than 30 in good health. Some clones in this sample may be carry-over from other donors' samples. In DNA form, the CDR3 reads TGTGCCAGCAGCTTAAGGGCTGGGGCCAACGTCCTGACTTTC. Protein sequence: CASSLRAGANVLTF.